The rows below give T cell receptor beta chains drawn from one sample of a study of CD8+ T cells in alopecia areata. This table comes from immunoSEQ multiplex PCR, and its TCRdb copy is limited to in-frame clones, with some not included. The repertoire holds 15,000 to 20,000 clones, with around 60% as singletons. The starting material was skin, obtained at week 4, from a patient treated with tofacitinib. These TCRs come from a human donor with alopecia areata. CDR3s include the opening cysteine and the closing phenylalanine or tryptophan. Fields, in order: clone size, D gene, V gene, J gene, CDR3 protein, CDR3 DNA. The D gene is left open where the match is weak. Some rows mark clone size as missing; the rest say once, few, many or name a class of expanded clone.

NA	NA	TRBV18	TRBJ2-7	CASSPVVSPSSFYEQYF	TGTGCCAGCTCACCAGTTGTCTCTCCCAGCTCCTTCTACGAGCAGTACTTC
NA	NA	TRBV7-8	TRBJ1-3	CASSWGSGNTIYF	TGTGCCAGCAGCTGGGGCTCTGGAAACACCATATATTTT
NA	NA	TRBV29-1	TRBJ2-7	CSVGGRPYEQYF	TGCAGCGTCGGGGGACGGCCCTACGAGCAGTACTTC
NA	NA	TRBV28	TRBJ1-2	CASSSGPQYNYGYTF	TGTGCCAGCAGTTCTGGCCCTCAATATAACTATGGCTACACCTTC
NA	TRBD2	TRBV28	TRBJ2-1	CASRPAGGPYNEQFF	TGTGCCAGCCGCCCCGCGGGGGGCCCCTACAATGAGCAGTTCTTC
NA	TRBD2	TRBV4-2	TRBJ2-5	CASSQELGGGETQYF	TGTGCCAGCAGCCAAGAACTGGGCGGGGGAGAGACCCAGTACTTC
NA	TRBD2	TRBV7-2	TRBJ2-3	CASSPPKRGADTQYF	TGTGCCAGCAGCCCACCCAAGCGGGGCGCGGATACGCAGTATTTT
few	NA	TRBV18	TRBJ2-7	CASSTGSLTYEQYF	TGTGCCAGCTCAACCGGGTCTCTCACCTACGAGCAGTACTTC
NA	NA	TRBV7-9	TRBJ2-1	CASSFRGKQGTYNEQFF	TGTGCCAGCAGCTTTAGGGGGAAGCAGGGTACCTACAATGAGCAGTTCTTC
NA	NA	TRBV4-1	TRBJ1-1	CASSLTILRDPWNTEAFF	TGCGCCAGCAGCCTCACAATTCTTCGGGACCCATGGAACACTGAAGCTTTCTTT
few	NA	TRBV7-8	TRBJ1-1	CASSLSPGVEAFF	TGTGCCAGCAGCTTAAGTCCAGGGGTTGAAGCTTTCTTT
few	NA	TRBV6-6	TRBJ1-1	CASRLGGTNPPEAFF	TGTGCCAGCAGACTCGGCGGGACTAACCCTCCTGAAGCTTTCTTT
NA	TRBD2	TRBV6-8	TRBJ2-2	CASSYGTSGRVTLFF	TGTGCCAGCAGTTACGGGACTAGCGGGAGGGTTACGCTGTTTTTT
NA	NA	TRBV6-1	TRBJ1-5	CASSVKVGGNQPQHF	TGTGCCAGCAGTGTTAAGGTGGGAGGCAATCAGCCCCAGCATTTT
NA	TRBD1	TRBV9	TRBJ2-3	CASSEGDRDADTQYF	TGTGCCAGCAGCGAGGGGGACAGGGATGCAGATACGCAGTATTTT
NA	NA	TRBV6-1	TRBJ2-4	CASSVIRDPGNIQYF	TGTGCCAGCAGTGTCATCCGGGACCCGGGAAACATTCAGTACTTC
once	NA	TRBV7-2	TRBJ2-7	CASSPSGSYYEQYF	TGTGCCAGCAGCCCAAGTGGCTCCTACTACGAGCAGTACTTC
NA	NA	TRBV28	TRBJ2-7	CASSSRPVWRELSYEQYF	TGTGCCAGCAGTTCCCGCCCGGTTTGGAGGGAGCTCTCCTACGAGCAGTACTTC
NA	NA	TRBV29-1	TRBJ2-7	CSVLGSGTSYEQYF	TGCAGCGTCCTCGGGTCCGGAACGAGTTACGAGCAGTACTTC
NA	NA	TRBV11-1	TRBJ1-6	CASSVPDRFNSPLHF	TGTGCCAGCAGCGTCCCCGACAGGTTTAATTCACCCCTCCACTTT
few	NA	TRBV7-2	TRBJ1-1	CASSLGGLGRTEAFF	TGTGCCAGCAGCTTAGGAGGATTGGGCCGAACTGAAGCTTTCTTT
NA	TRBD1	TRBV5-4	TRBJ2-5	CASNVRNRDRGQETRPQYF	TGTGCCAGCAACGTGCGAAACCGGGACAGGGGGCAAGAGACCCGACCCCAGTACTTC
NA	NA	TRBV27	TRBJ2-3	CASSPPHRPDSTDTQYF	TGTGCCAGCTCCCCCCCGCATAGACCAGATAGCACAGATACGCAGTATTTT
few	NA	TRBV6-1	TRBJ1-5	CASSGTGPGTNQPQHF	TGTGCCAGCAGTGGCACTGGTCCAGGGACCAATCAGCCCCAGCATTTT
NA	TRBD1	TRBV4-1	TRBJ2-7	CATPGQGPYEQYF	TGCGCCACACCGGGACAGGGACCTTACGAGCAGTACTTC
NA	TRBD2	TRBV4-2	TRBJ2-7	CASSPYSGLSYKQYF	TGTGCCAGCAGCCCATATAGCGGGCTATCCTACAAGCAGTACTTC
NA	NA	TRBV10-2	TRBJ1-2	CATQMGGYTF	TGCGCCACCCAAATGGGGGGCTACACCTTC
NA	NA	TRBV19	TRBJ1-1	CASSIDRDEVAFF	TGTGCCAGTAGTATAGACAGGGATGAGGTGGCTTTCTTT
NA	NA	TRBV4-3	TRBJ2-4	CASSPIQGGVGIQYF	TGCGCCAGCAGCCCTATACAGGGTGGAGTAGGCATTCAGTACTTC
NA	TRBD2	TRBV6-1	TRBJ2-1	CASSMTSDQEQFF	TGTGCCAGCAGTATGACTAGCGACCAAGAGCAGTTCTTC
few	TRBD1	TRBV4-1	TRBJ2-2	CASMGTGGPTGELFF	TGCGCCAGCATGGGGACAGGGGGCCCCACCGGGGAGCTGTTTTTT
NA	NA	TRBV4-2	TRBJ2-5	CASSPGTVTSWRGPSQETQYF	TGTGCCAGCAGCCCCGGGACAGTCACCTCTTGGCGGGGGCCCAGCCAAGAGACCCAGTACTTC
NA	NA	TRBV7-3	TRBJ1-2	CASSLGGQDGYTF	TGTGCCAGCAGCTTAGGAGGACAAGACGGCTACACCTTC
few	NA	TRBV5-1	TRBJ2-2	CASSLTLTGLSTGELFF	TGCGCCAGCAGCTTGACCCTTACGGGACTCTCCACCGGGGAGCTGTTTTTT
NA	TRBD1	TRBV30	TRBJ2-6	CAWSETGEKGANVLTF	TGTGCCTGGAGTGAAACAGGGGAGAAAGGGGCCAACGTCCTGACTTTC
NA	NA	TRBV7-2	TRBJ2-5	CASSLSLGETQYF	TGTGCCAGCAGCTTATCACTAGGAGAGACCCAGTACTTC
NA	TRBD2	TRBV11-2	TRBJ2-1	CASIYGLAGAPEQFF	TGTGCCAGCATCTACGGACTAGCGGGGGCCCCAGAGCAGTTCTTC
NA	NA	TRBV7-9	TRBJ2-7	CASSLKGVEQYF	TGTGCCAGCAGCTTGAAGGGGGTCGAGCAGTACTTC
NA	TRBD1	TRBV7-2	TRBJ1-1	CASSFYRDRGHTEAFF	TGTGCCAGCAGCTTTTACCGGGACAGGGGCCACACTGAAGCTTTCTTT
few	NA	TRBV5-5	TRBJ2-3	CASSPKSELTDTQYF	TGTGCCAGCAGCCCGAAGTCGGAGTTAACAGATACGCAGTATTTT
NA	NA	TRBV9	TRBJ2-5	CASRHTGTPGETQYF	TGTGCCAGCAGACATACAGGGACCCCGGGAGAGACCCAGTACTTC
NA	TRBD1	TRBV6-5	TRBJ1-2	CASSYTDRGYGYTF	TGTGCCAGCAGTTACACGGACAGGGGCTATGGCTACACCTTC
NA	NA	TRBV4-3	TRBJ1-1	CASSASPVGATTEAFF	TGCGCCAGCAGCGCATCCCCTGTAGGCGCAACCACTGAAGCTTTCTTT
NA	NA	TRBV5-4	TRBJ2-5	CASSPGPQETQYF	TGTGCCAGCAGCCCGGGACCCCAAGAGACCCAGTACTTC
few	NA	TRBV5-4	TRBJ2-1	CASSLGARRVSYNEQFF	TGTGCCAGCAGCTTGGGGGCCAGGCGGGTGAGTTACAATGAGCAGTTCTTC
NA	TRBD1	TRBV19	TRBJ1-5	CASSPPRTGGKNQPQHF	TGTGCCAGTAGTCCCCCCCGGACAGGGGGCAAAAATCAGCCCCAGCATTTT
NA	NA	TRBV29-1	TRBJ1-4	CSVVVTGDFNEKLFF	TGCAGCGTTGTGGTGACAGGCGATTTTAATGAAAAACTGTTTTTT
once	NA	TRBV10-3	TRBJ1-5	CAISESSGRDNQPQHF	TGTGCCATCAGTGAGTCCTCGGGCAGGGATAATCAGCCCCAGCATTTT
few	NA	TRBV18	TRBJ2-5	CASSPFRIGKQGQETQYF	TGTGCCAGCTCACCATTCCGAATCGGAAAACAGGGTCAAGAGACCCAGTACTTC
NA	NA	TRBV30	TRBJ2-2	CAWRRLGITGELFF	TGTGCCTGGAGACGCCTGGGCATCACCGGGGAGCTGTTTTTT
NA	TRBD1	TRBV4-3	TRBJ1-2	CASSQAGTVRDYGYTF	TGCGCCAGCAGCCAAGCTGGGACAGTGAGAGACTATGGCTACACCTTC
once	NA	TRBV28	TRBJ1-2	CASSYRPPQDRNYGYTF	TGTGCCAGCAGTTATCGACCCCCACAGGACCGGAACTATGGCTACACCTTC
NA	NA	TRBV4-2	TRBJ2-5	CASSQEDVRETQYF	TGTGCCAGCAGCCAAGAAGACGTCCGGGAGACCCAGTACTTC
few	TRBD1	TRBV19	TRBJ2-7	CASRPAQGAYEQYF	TGTGCCAGTAGACCTGCCCAGGGGGCCTACGAGCAGTACTTC
NA	TRBD1	TRBV5-1	TRBJ1-6	CASSLATGVITSPLHF	TGCGCCAGCAGCTTGGCCACAGGGGTTATTACTTCACCCCTCCACTTT